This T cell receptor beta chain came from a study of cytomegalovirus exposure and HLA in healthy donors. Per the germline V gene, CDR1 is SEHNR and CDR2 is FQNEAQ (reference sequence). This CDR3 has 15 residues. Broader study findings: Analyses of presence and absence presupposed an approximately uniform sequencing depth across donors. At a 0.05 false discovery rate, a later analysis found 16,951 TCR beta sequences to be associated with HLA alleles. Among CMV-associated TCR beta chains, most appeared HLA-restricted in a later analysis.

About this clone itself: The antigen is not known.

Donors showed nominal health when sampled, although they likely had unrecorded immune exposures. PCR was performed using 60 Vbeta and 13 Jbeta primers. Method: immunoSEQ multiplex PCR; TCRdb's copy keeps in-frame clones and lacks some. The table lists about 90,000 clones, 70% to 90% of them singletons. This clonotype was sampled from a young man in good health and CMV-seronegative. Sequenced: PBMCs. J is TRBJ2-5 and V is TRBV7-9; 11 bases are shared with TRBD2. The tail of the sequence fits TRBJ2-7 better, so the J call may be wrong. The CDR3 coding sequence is TGTGCCAGCAGCCTTAGCGGGAGGGCTACCTACGAGCAGTACTTC. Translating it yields CASSLSGRATYEQYF.